These 26 T cell receptor beta chains share one sample of origin, sequenced in a study of cytomegalovirus exposure and HLA in healthy donors. PCR involved 60 Vbeta and 13 Jbeta primers. Assay: immunoSEQ multiplex PCR; the TCRdb copy retains only in-frame clones and omits some. Of roughly 100,000 clones detected, over 70% appear once; the ten largest clones hold 2.5% to 3%. Sequenced: PBMCs. These receptors all come from a male donor in good health and CMV-seropositive.

The CDR3 loop reads CASSQGELAGRLSTDTQYF. CDR3 nucleotides: TGTGCCAGCAGCCAAGGGGAACTAGCGGGCAGGTTAAGCACAGATACGCAGTATTTT. The J gene is TRBJ2-3, the V gene TRBV4-2, with 9 bases aligning to TRBD2. There are 19 residues in the CDR3. Germline trimming cut 1 base from V and 0 bases from J; bases unmatched to any gene: 11. Germline V gene sequence: CDR1 LGHNA, CDR2 YNFKEQ.

There are a few counts of this clone. This rearrangement joins TRBV7-9 to TRBJ2-1, with 10 bases that match TRBD2. This CDR3 region has 15 residues. The trim removed 1 base at V and 5 bases at J, leaving 2 bases unmatched. The germline V gene encodes CDR1 SEHNR and CDR2 FQNEAQ (reference sequence). The CDR3 loop reads CASSLGGLADNEQFF. Written as DNA, the CDR3 is TGTGCCAGCAGCTTAGGAGGACTAGCGGACAATGAGCAGTTCTTC.

J is TRBJ1-1 and V is TRBV15; 8 bases align to TRBD1. The germline gives CDR1 LNHNV, CDR2 YYDKDF (reference sequence). V dropped 1 base and J dropped 6; count of bases not matched to a gene: 7. The CDR3 covers 15 residues. The CDR3 loop reads CATSRATGVGPEAFF. CDR3 nucleotides: TGTGCCACCAGCAGAGCGACAGGGGTAGGCCCTGAAGCTTTCTTT.

The chain employs TRBV29-1 and TRBJ1-1; the match to TRBD1 covers 7 bases. The CDR3 is 12 residues long. The germline CDR1 and CDR2 sequences are SQVTM and ANQGSEA. V was pared by 4 bases and J by 1 base, with 0 bases of the junction left unmatched. The CDR3 is CSVGTGNTEAFF. The CDR3 DNA is TGCAGCGTTGGGACAGGGAACACTGAAGCTTTCTTT.

V is TRBV7-6 and J is TRBJ2-3; D uncertain. V lost 5 bases, J lost 3 bases, and 12 bases lay in between. The CDR3 is 14 amino acids. Germline CDR1 reads SGHVS; CDR2 reads FNYEAQ. The CDR3 DNA follows: TGTGCCAGCAGCGCCTCCTACCCAACAGATACGCAGTATTTT. Translated: CASSASYPTDTQYF.

The chain uses TRBV18 and TRBJ2-3; 8 positions match TRBD2. V shed 5 bases and J 4 bases; nucleotides not matched to a gene: 8. Germline lookup yields CDR1 KGHSH and CDR2 LQKENI. CDR3 length equals 15 residues. The CDR3, as DNA: TGTGCCAGCTCAACGACTAGCGCGGGTGCAGATACGCAGTATTTT. Translation: CASSTTSAGADTQYF. Complete variable domain (other parts from reference TRBV18 and TRBJ2-3): NAGVMQNPRHLVRRRGQEARLRCSPMKGHSHVYWYRQLPEEGLKFMVYLQKENIIDESGMPKERFSAEFPKEGPSILRIQQVVRGDSAAYFCASSTTSAGADTQYFGPGTRLTVL.

The chain employs TRBV6-5 and TRBJ2-1; 9 nucleotides match TRBD2. V lost 5 bases to trimming and J lost 7 bases; unmatched junction nucleotides: 6. Germline V CDR1 and CDR2: MNHEY, SVGAGI. This CDR3 is built from 14 residues. CDR3 amino acids: CASSIAGVRNEQFF. In nucleotides, the CDR3 is TGTGCCAGCAGTATAGCGGGAGTGAGGAATGAGCAGTTCTTC.

This chain uses TRBV7-2 with TRBJ2-2; D may be TRBD2 (5 bases). V gave up 4 bases and J gave up 0 bases, with 12 bases separating them. This CDR3 is 16 amino acids long. Germline V gives CDR1 SGHTA, CDR2 FQGNSA. The CDR3 DNA is TGTGCCAGCAGCTACCGACTAAGCGCGAACACCGGGGAGCTGTTTTTT. Translated: CASSYRLSANTGELFF. The variable domain in full, completed from reference TRBV7-2 and TRBJ2-2, reads GAGVSQSPSNKVTEKGKDVELRCDPISGHTALYWYRQSLGQGLEFLIYFQGNSAPDKSGLPSDRFSAERTGGSVSTLTIQRTQQEDSAVYLCASSYRLSANTGELFFGEGSRLTVL.

The chain is built from TRBV5-1 and TRBJ2-7; the D gene is possibly TRBD2 (5 bases). V was pared by 0 bases and J by 0 bases, with 7 bases between. Germline CDR1 reads SGHRS; CDR2 reads YFSETQ. The CDR3 sequence is 14 residues long. The CDR3 DNA sequence: TGCGCCAGCAGCTTGGCTGGGAGCTCCTACGAGCAGTACTTC. Its translation is CASSLAGSSYEQYF.

The rearrangement uses TRBV5-1 and TRBJ2-3, with a possible D match to TRBD2 (7 bases). The length of the CDR3 is 16 residues. From germline, CDR1 is SGHRS and CDR2 YFSETQ. Trimming removed 0 bases from V and 2 bases from J, with 13 bases in between. The DNA for the CDR3 is TGCGCCAGCAGCTTGGGAGCGGGGACAACCACAGATACGCAGTATTTT. The encoded protein is CASSLGAGTTTDTQYF.

This chain joins TRBV28 and TRBJ2-1; TRBD2 matches 11 bases. The CDR3 is 15 residues long. The germline V gene encodes CDR1 MDHEN and CDR2 SYDVKM. Trimming cost V 5 bases and J 1 base; bases outside gene matches: 1. CDR3 protein: CASSRLAGSYNEQFF. Written as DNA, the CDR3 is TGTGCCAGCAGTCGACTAGCGGGGTCCTACAATGAGCAGTTCTTC.

The V gene is TRBV6-6, the J gene TRBJ1-5; no reliable D call. The CDR3 length is 13 residues. V was clipped by 0 bases and J by 16 bases, with 16 bases between them. The germline V gene encodes CDR1 MNHNY and CDR2 SVGAGI (reference sequence). The CDR3 region is CASSYSNPTVLHF. CDR3 sequence (DNA): TGTGCCAGCAGTTACTCGAACCCAACAGTTCTACATTTT.

The chain links TRBV14 to TRBJ1-2; D uncertain. Germline V gives CDR1 SGHDN, CDR2 FVKESK. The CDR3 sequence is 14 residues long. V lost 0 bases to trimming and J lost 8 bases, with 13 bases between them. The CDR3 DNA reads TGTGCCAGCAGCCAAGAGTTAGCCGGCAACGGCTACACCTTC. Its protein product is CASSQELAGNGYTF.

This clone was counted between two and nine times. The chain couples TRBV7-2 to TRBJ2-3, with a tentative D call TRBD1 (5 bases). Germline V CDR1 and CDR2: SGHTA, FQGNSA. Trimming stripped 5 bases from V and 6 bases from J, with 15 bases between. The CDR3 sequence is 14 residues long. CDR3 coding DNA: TGTGCCAGCAGCCAACAACGTAAGGGGGATACGCAGTATTTT. It specifies CASSQQRKGDTQYF.

The rearrangement joins TRBV5-8 to TRBJ1-1; 8 bases align to TRBD1. The CDR3 has 17 residues. V trimming: 0 bases; J trimming: 1 base; junction bases outside the gene matches: 8. In germline, CDR1 is SGHTS, CDR2 YDEGEE. CDR3 sequence (DNA): TGTGCCAGCAGCTTGGCCCCCAGGGGGCGGGGGAACACTGAAGCTTTCTTT. This translates into CASSLAPRGRGNTEAFF.

The chain links TRBV30 to TRBJ2-7; TRBD2 matches 10 bases. Germline V gene sequence: CDR1 GTSNPN, CDR2 SVGIG (reference sequence). CDR3 length: 14 amino acids. Trimming took 4 bases from V and 0 from J; bases not matched to a gene: 3. CDR3 in amino acids: CAWKLAGSSYEQYF. The CDR3 coding sequence is TGTGCCTGGAAACTAGCGGGGAGCTCCTACGAGCAGTACTTC.

The V and J genes are TRBV29-1 and TRBJ2-5; perhaps TRBD2 as D (6 bases). The DNA end is a closer match to TRBJ2-7, so the J assignment may be wrong. The germline gives CDR1 SQVTM, CDR2 ANQGSEA. CDR3 length equals 13 residues. Written as DNA, the CDR3 is TGCACCGCCCGACCGGGGGTCCCCTACGAGCAGTACTTC. Amino acids: CTARPGVPYEQYF.

The J gene is TRBJ1-2, the V gene TRBV30; tentatively, D is TRBD1 (6 bases). The CDR3 totals 13 residues. V shed 0 bases and J shed 4 bases, with 9 bases lying between them. Germline CDR1 reads GTSNPN; CDR2 reads SVGIG (reference sequence). CDR3 DNA sequence: TGTGCCTGGAGTGTTAACAGGGTCTATGGCTACACCTTC. Translation: CAWSVNRVYGYTF.

The chain joins TRBV19 to TRBJ1-5, with D maybe TRBD1 (6 bases). V lost 1 base to trimming and J lost 5 bases, with 18 bases between them. CDR1 LNHDA and CDR2 SQIVND come from the germline V gene (reference sequence). The CDR3 runs 17 residues. CDR3 loop: CASSIGGGRVADQPQHF. The DNA of the CDR3 is TGTGCCAGTAGTATAGGAGGGGGAAGGGTAGCAGATCAGCCCCAGCATTTT.

The chain recombines TRBV6-1 with TRBJ1-2, with D hard to call. Germline V gene sequence: CDR1 MNHNS, CDR2 SASEGT. The CDR3 is 12 amino acids. V shed 1 base and J shed 7 bases, with 7 bases lying between them. The CDR3 sequence: CASSEVSSGYTF. Written as DNA, the CDR3 is TGTGCCAGCAGTGAAGTATCGAGTGGCTACACCTTC.

The chain couples TRBV28 to TRBJ2-1; TRBD2 matches 8 bases. CDR1 is MDHEN, CDR2 SYDVKM, per germline. V gave up 4 bases and J gave up 7 bases; unmatched junction bases: 12. CDR3 length: 16 amino acids. The CDR3 bases are TGTGCCAGCAGTTCAGATAGGCGGGAGGAGTTGAATGAGCAGTTCTTC. Translation gives CASSSDRREELNEQFF.

The chain links TRBV4-3 to TRBJ2-7, with TRBD1 identical over 8 bases. The CDR3 extends over 15 amino acids. V was pared by 0 bases and J by 4 bases, with 5 bases of the junction left unmatched. Germline loops: CDR1 LGHNA, CDR2 YSLEER. CDR3 nucleotide sequence: TGCGCCAGCAGCCAAGATCGACAGGGGTGGTACGAGCAGTACTTC. It encodes CASSQDRQGWYEQYF.

The chain has TRBV29-1 and TRBJ1-3, with a weak D call TRBD1 (5 bases). The CDR3 is made up of 13 amino acids. Germline loops: CDR1 SQVTM, CDR2 ANQGSEA. Trimming pared 6 bases from V and 2 bases from J, leaving 11 bases between. The CDR3 DNA reads TGCAGCGTCCTCCCAGGGACTGGAAACACCATATATTTT. Amino acids: CSVLPGTGNTIYF.

This clone occurred once. The J gene is TRBJ2-7, the V gene TRBV9; 11 bases agree with TRBD2. Germline CDR1 reads SGDLS; CDR2 reads YYNGEE. This CDR3 region has 15 residues. Trimming removed 3 bases from V and 3 bases from J; junction bases left unmatched: 5. Written as DNA, the CDR3 is TGTGCCAGCAGCGAGCGACTAGCGGGATACTACGAGCAGTACTTC. It specifies CASSERLAGYYEQYF.

DNA of the CDR3: TGTGCCAGCAGTCTGCAACAGGGGAAGACAGATACGCAGTATTTT. Amino acids: CASSLQQGKTDTQYF. V usage is TRBV2 and J usage is TRBJ2-3; 7 positions agree with TRBD1. V lost 5 bases, J lost 3 bases, and 8 bases stayed unmatched. The V gene's germline CDR1 is SNHLY and CDR2 FYNNEI. The CDR3 totals 15 residues.

About this clone: This same CDR3 is encoded by further DNA sequences in the sample. The V call is TRBV9, the J call TRBJ2-2; TRBD2 matches 10 bases. The CDR3 loop spans 18 amino acids. Germline CDR1 reads SGDLS; CDR2 reads YYNGEE. V trimming: 0 bases; J trimming: 1 base; junction bases outside the gene matches: 6. The CDR3 spells CASSVDGGLAVNTGELFF. The CDR3 coding sequence is TGTGCCAGCAGCGTAGACGGTGGACTAGCGGTGAACACCGGGGAGCTGTTTTTT.